This T cell receptor beta chain was identified during a study of blood T cells in healthy people across ages. The overall study: There was about one barcoded beta molecule captured by template switching per two T cells. Study-level findings and limits: Naive CD4+ cells and diversity were both higher in long-lived donors than in aged donors. With donor CMV status unknown, expanded clonotype changes were possibly confounded.

A second PCR of roughly 7 to 11 cycles used a sample-barcoded 5' primer and a J-beta primer mix. All samples yielded 2.5 million or more CDR3-containing paired-end reads. TCRdb passed the 5' RACE reads through MiXCR, listing each CDR3 protein once. Here the sample spans some 700,000 distinct CDR3 sequences, roughly 43% being singletons. The CDR3 is made up of 12 amino acids. CDR1 is GTSNPN and CDR2 is SVGIG in the germline V gene (reference sequence). This clonotype came up once. Its antigen is unknown. The TCR originated in a woman aged 60-70 years in good health. The sequenced material came from blood. The gene calls are TRBV30 and TRBJ2-5; a possible D gene is TRBD2 (5 bases). The J call may be faulty, since TRBJ2-7 better matches the DNA end. For the CDR3, the DNA is TGTGCCTGGAGCCCCGGGACCTACGAGCAGTACTTC. Amino acids: CAWSPGTYEQYF.